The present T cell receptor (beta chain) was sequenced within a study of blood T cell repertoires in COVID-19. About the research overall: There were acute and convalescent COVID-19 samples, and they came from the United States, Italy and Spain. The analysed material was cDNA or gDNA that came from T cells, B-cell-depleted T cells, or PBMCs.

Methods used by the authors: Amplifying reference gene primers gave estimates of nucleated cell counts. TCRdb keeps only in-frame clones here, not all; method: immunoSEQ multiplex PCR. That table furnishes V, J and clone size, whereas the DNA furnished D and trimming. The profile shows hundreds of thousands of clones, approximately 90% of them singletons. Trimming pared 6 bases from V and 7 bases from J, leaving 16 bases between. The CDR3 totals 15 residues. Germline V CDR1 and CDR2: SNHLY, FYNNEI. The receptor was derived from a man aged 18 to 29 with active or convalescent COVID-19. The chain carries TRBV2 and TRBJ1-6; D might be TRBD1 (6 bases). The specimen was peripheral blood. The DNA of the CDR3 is TGTGCCAGCAGGCTACTAGGACAGCGAAATTCACCCCTCCACTTT. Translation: CASRLLGQRNSPLHF.